The clone carrying this T cell receptor (beta chain) was seen just once. This sample was included in a study of blood T cell repertoires in COVID-19. Across the study: Acute and convalescent COVID-19 specimens originated in the United States, Italy and Spain. T cells, B-cell-depleted T cells, or PBMCs supplied cDNA or gDNA.

In germline, CDR1 is SGHTA, CDR2 FQGNSA. Losses at the gene ends were 3 bases for V and 1 base for J; bases not matched to a gene: 5. This CDR3 spans 15 amino acids. Patients of the Seattle cohort, enrolled during active infection, were followed longitudinally. Per the original methods: Nucleated cell number was recorded as an estimate derived from reference gene primer amplification. The assay was immunoSEQ multiplex PCR, and TCRdb's table has in-frame clones only and misses some. V, J and clone size derive from that table, while D and trimming were established from the DNA sequence. Among roughly 230,000 clones listed, nearly 90% were seen once.

This chain joins TRBV7-2 and TRBJ2-5; TRBD1 matches 7 bases. The clonotype comes from a woman in her sixties or seventies with COVID-19, enrolled during active disease. Sequences were obtained from peripheral blood. The CDR3 spells CASSLVTGIQETQYF. The CDR3 region has the DNA TGTGCCAGCAGCTTGGTGACAGGGATCCAAGAGACCCAGTACTTC. Looking up the rest from reference TRBV7-2 and TRBJ2-5 gives the full variable domain: GAGVSQSPSNKVTEKGKDVELRCDPISGHTALYWYRQSLGQGLEFLIYFQGNSAPDKSGLPSDRFSAERTGGSVSTLTIQRTQQEDSAVYLCASSLVTGIQETQYFGPGTRLLVL.